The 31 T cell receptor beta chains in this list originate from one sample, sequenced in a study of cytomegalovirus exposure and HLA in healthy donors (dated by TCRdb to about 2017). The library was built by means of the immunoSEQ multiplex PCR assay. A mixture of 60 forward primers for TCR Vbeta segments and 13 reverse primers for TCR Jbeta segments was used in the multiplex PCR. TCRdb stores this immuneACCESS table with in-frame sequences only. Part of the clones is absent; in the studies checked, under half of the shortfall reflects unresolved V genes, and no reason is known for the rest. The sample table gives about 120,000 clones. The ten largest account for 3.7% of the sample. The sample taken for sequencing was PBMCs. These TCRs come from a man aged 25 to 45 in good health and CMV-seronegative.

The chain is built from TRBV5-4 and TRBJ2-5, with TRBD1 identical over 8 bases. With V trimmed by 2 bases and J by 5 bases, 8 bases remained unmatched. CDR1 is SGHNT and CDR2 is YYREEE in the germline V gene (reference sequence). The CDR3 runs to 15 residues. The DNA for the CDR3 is TGTGCCAGCAGCTTATCTTGGCAGGGGGCCGAGACCCAGTACTTC. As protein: CASSLSWQGAETQYF.

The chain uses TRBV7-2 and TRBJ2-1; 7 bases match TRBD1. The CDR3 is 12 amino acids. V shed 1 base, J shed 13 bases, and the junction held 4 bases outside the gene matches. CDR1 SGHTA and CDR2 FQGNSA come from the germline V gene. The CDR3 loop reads CASSLERGPQFF. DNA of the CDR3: TGTGCCAGCAGCTTAGAGAGGGGGCCACAGTTCTTC.

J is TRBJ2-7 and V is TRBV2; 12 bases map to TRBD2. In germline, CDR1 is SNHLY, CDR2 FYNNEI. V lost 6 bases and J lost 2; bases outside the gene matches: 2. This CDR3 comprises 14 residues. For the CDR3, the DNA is TGTGCCAGCAGGTCTAGCGGGGGGGCCTACGAGCAGTACTTC. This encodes CASRSSGGAYEQYF.

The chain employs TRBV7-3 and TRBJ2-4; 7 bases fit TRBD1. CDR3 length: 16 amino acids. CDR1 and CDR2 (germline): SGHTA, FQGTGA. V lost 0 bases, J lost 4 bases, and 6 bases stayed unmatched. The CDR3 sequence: CASSLTTGTEKNIQYF. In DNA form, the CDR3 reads TGTGCCAGCAGCTTAACGACAGGGACGGAGAAAAACATTCAGTACTTC.

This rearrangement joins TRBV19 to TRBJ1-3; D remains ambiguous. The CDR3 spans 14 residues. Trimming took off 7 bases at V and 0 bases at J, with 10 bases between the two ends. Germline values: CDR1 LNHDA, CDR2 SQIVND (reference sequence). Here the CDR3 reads CASNPMSSGNTIYF. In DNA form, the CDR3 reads TGTGCCAGTAACCCTATGAGCTCTGGAAACACCATATATTTT.

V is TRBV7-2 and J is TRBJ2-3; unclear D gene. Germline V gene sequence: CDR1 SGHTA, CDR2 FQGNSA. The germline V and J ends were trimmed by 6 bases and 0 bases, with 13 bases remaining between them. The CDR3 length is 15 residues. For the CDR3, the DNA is TGTGCCAGCAGGGGCTCCTTTCTTAGCACAGATACGCAGTATTTT. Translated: CASRGSFLSTDTQYF.

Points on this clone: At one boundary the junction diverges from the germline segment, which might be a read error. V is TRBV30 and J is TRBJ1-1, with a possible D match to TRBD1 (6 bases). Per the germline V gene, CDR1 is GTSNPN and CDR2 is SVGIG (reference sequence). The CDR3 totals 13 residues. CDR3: CAWRNYGTLKLIF. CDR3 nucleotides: TGTGCCTGGAGAAACTACGGGACACTGAAGCTTATCTTT.

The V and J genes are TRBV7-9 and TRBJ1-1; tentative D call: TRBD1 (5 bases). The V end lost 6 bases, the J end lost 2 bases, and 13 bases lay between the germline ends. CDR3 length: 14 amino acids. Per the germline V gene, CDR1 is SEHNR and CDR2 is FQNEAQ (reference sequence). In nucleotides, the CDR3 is TGTGCCAGCAGTTTTGTGCAGGGTAACACTGAAGCTTTCTTT. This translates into CASSFVQGNTEAFF. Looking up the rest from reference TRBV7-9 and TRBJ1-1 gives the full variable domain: DTGVSQNPRHKITKRGQNVTFRCDPISEHNRLYWYRQTLGQGPEFLTYFQNEAQLEKSRLLSDRFSAERPKGSFSTLEIQRTEQGDSAMYLCASSFVQGNTEAFFGQGTRLTVV.

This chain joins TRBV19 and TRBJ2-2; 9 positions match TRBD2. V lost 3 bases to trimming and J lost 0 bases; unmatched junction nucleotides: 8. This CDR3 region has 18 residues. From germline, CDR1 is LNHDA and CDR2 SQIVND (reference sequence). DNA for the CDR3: TGTGCCAGTAGTATCTGGCGGGGGGGCGGGTCGAACACCGGGGAGCTGTTTTTT. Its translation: CASSIWRGGGSNTGELFF. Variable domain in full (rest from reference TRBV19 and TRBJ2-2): DGGITQSPKYLFRKEGQNVTLSCEQNLNHDAMYWYRQDPGQGLRLIYYSQIVNDFQKGDIAEGYSVSREKKESFPLTVTSAQKNPTAFYLCASSIWRGGGSNTGELFFGEGSRLTVL.

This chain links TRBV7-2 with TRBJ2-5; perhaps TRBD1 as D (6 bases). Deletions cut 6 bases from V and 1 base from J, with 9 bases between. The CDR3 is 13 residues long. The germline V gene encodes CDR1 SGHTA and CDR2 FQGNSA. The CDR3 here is CASRPGVQETQYF. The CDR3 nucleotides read TGTGCCAGCAGACCAGGGGTCCAAGAGACCCAGTACTTC.

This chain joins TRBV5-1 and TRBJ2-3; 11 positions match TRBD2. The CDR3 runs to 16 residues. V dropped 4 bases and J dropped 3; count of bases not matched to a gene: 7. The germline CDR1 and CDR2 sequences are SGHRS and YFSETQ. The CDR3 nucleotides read TGCGCCAGCAGCATCCTTAGCGGGGGGGCTACAGATACGCAGTATTTT. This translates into CASSILSGGATDTQYF.

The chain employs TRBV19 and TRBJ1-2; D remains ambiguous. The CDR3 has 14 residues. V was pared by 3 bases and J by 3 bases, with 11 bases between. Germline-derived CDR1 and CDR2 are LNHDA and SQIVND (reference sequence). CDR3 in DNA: TGTGCCAGTAGTATCGGGGATGTGGACTATGGCTACACCTTC. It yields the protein CASSIGDVDYGYTF.

The CDR3 region is CASSQNTGDLSSGNTIYF. Written as DNA, the CDR3 is TGTGCCAGCAGCCAAAATACAGGGGACCTCAGCTCTGGAAACACCATATATTTT. V gene TRBV7-6 combines with J gene TRBJ1-3; TRBD1 agrees at 7 bases. The length of the CDR3 is 18 residues. V was clipped by 5 bases and J by 0 bases; unmatched bases: 13. Germline CDR1 is SGHVS and CDR2 is FNYEAQ. Full variable domain (remainder filled in from reference TRBV7-6 and TRBJ1-3): GAGVSQSPRYKVTKRGQDVALRCDPISGHVSLYWYRQALGQGPEFLTYFNYEAQQDKSGLPNDRFSAERPEGSISTLTIQRTEQRDSAMYRCASSQNTGDLSSGNTIYFGEGSWLTVV.

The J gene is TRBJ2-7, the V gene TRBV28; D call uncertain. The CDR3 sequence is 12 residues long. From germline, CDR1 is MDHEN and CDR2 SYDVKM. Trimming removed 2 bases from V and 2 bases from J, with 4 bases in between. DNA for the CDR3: TGTGCCAGCAGTTTAGTCACCTACGAGCAGTACTTC. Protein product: CASSLVTYEQYF. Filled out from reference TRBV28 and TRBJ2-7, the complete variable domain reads DVKVTQSSRYLVKRTGEKVFLECVQDMDHENMFWYRQDPGLGLRLIYFSYDVKMKEKGDIPEGYSVSREKKERFSLILESASTNQTSMYLCASSLVTYEQYFGPGTRLTVT.

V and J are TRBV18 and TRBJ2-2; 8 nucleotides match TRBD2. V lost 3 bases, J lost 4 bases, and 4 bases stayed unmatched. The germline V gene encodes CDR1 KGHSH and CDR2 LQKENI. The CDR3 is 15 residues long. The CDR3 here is CASSPFAGGTGELFF. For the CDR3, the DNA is TGTGCCAGCTCACCTTTTGCGGGGGGCACCGGGGAGCTGTTTTTT.

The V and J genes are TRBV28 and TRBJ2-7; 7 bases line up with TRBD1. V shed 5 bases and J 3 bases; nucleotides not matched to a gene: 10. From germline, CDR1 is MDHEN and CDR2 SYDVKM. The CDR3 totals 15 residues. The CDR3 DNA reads TGTGCCAGCAGTCCTTTCGCCGGGACAGACTACGAGCAGTACTTC. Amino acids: CASSPFAGTDYEQYF.

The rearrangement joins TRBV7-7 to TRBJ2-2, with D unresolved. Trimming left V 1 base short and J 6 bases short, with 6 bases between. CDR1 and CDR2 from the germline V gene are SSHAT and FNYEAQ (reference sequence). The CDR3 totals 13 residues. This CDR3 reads CASSLGGSGELFF. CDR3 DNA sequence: TGTGCCAGCAGCTTAGGAGGATCCGGGGAGCTGTTTTTT.

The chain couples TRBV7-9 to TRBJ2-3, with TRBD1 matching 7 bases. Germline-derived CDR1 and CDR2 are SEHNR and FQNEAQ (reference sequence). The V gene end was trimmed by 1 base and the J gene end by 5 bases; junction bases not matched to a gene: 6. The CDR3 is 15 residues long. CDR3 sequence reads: CASSLEGAEGDTQYF. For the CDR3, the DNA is TGTGCCAGCAGCTTAGAGGGGGCCGAGGGAGATACGCAGTATTTT. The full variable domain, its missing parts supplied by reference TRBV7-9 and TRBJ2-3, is DTGVSQNPRHKITKRGQNVTFRCDPISEHNRLYWYRQTLGQGPEFLTYFQNEAQLEKSRLLSDRFSAERPKGSFSTLEIQRTEQGDSAMYLCASSLEGAEGDTQYFGPGTRLTVL.

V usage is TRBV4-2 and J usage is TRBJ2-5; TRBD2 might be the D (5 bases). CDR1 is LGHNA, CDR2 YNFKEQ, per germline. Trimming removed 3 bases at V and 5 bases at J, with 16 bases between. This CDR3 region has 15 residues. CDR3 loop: CASSQALALRETQYF. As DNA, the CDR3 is TGTGCCAGCAGCCAGGCCCTAGCTCTACGTGAGACCCAGTACTTC.

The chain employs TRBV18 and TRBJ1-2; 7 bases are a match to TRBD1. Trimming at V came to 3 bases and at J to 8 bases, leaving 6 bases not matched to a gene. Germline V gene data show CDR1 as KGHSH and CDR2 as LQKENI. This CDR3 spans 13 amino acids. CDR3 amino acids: CASSPGTAYGYTF. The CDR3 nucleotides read TGTGCCAGCTCACCCGGGACAGCTTACGGCTACACCTTC.

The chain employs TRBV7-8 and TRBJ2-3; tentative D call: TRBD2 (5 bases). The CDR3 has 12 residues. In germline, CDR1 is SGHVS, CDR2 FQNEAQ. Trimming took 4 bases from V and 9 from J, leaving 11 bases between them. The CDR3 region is CASSSTPGTQYF. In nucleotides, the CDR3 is TGTGCCAGCAGCTCCACGCCGGGGACGCAGTATTTT.

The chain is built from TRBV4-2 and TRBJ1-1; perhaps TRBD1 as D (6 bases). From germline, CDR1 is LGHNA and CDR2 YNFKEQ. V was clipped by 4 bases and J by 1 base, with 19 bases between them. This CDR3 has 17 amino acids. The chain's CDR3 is CASSRLAQQGPNTEAFF. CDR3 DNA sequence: TGTGCCAGCAGCCGACTTGCCCAACAGGGCCCGAACACTGAAGCTTTCTTT.

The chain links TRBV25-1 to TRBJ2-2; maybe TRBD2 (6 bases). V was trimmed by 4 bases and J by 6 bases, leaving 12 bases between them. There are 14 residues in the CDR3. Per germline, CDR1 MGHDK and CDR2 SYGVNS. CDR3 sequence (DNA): TGTGCCAGCAGTGCTCTTGGGGGGTCCGGGGAGCTGTTTTTT. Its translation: CASSALGGSGELFF.

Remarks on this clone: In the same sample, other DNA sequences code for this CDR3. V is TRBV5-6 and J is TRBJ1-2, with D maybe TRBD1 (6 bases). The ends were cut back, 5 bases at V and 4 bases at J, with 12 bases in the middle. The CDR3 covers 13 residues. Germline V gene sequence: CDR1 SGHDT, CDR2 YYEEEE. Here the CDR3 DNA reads TGTGCCAGCAGGCTCGGACAGCCCTATGGCTACACCTTC. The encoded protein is CASRLGQPYGYTF.

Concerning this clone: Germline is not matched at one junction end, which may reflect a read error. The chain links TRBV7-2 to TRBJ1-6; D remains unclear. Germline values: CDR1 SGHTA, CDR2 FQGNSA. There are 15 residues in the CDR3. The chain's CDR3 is CASSLATVNNSSLHF. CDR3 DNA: TGTGCCAGCAGCTTAGCTACAGTTAATAATTCATCCCTCCACTTT.

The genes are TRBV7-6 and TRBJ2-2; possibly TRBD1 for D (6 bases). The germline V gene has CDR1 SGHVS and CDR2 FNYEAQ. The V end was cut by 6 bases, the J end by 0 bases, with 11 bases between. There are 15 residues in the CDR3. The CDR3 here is CASSWRQANTGELFF. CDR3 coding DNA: TGTGCCAGCAGTTGGAGACAGGCGAACACCGGGGAGCTGTTTTTT.

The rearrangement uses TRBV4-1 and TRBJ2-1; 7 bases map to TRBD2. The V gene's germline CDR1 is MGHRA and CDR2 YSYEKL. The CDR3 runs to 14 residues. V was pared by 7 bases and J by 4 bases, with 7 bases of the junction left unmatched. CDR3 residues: CASKASGVYNEQFF. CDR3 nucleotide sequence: TGCGCCAGCAAAGCCAGCGGGGTTTACAATGAGCAGTTCTTC.

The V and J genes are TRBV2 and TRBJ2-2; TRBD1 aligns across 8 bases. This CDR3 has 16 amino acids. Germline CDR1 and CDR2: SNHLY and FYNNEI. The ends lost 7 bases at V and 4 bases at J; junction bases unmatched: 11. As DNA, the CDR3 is TGTGCCAGCACCTCACAGGGGGGTCGGGGCACCGGGGAGCTGTTTTTT. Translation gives CASTSQGGRGTGELFF. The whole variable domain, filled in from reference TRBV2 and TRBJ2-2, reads EPEVTQTPSHQVTQMGQEVILRCVPISNHLYFYWYRQILGQKVEFLVSFYNNEISEKSEIFDDQFSVERPDGSNFTLKIRSTKLEDSAMYFCASTSQGGRGTGELFFGEGSRLTVL.

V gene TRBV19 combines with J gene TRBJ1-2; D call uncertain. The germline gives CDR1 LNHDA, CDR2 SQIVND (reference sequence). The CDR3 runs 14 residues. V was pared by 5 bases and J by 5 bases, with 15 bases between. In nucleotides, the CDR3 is TGTGCCAGTAGTCCCGGGAACTTGCAATATGGCTACACCTTC. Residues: CASSPGNLQYGYTF.

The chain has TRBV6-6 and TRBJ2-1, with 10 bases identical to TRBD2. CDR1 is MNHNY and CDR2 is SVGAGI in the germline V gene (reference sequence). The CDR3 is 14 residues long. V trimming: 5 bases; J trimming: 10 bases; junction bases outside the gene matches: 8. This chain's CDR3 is CASSPELAGAEQFF. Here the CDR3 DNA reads TGTGCCAGCAGTCCCGAGCTAGCGGGGGCCGAGCAGTTCTTC.

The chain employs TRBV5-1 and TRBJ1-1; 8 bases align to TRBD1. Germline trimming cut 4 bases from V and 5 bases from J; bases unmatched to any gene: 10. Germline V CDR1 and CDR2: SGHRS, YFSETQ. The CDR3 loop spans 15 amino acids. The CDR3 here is CASSRDRMGATEAFF. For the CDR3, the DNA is TGCGCCAGCAGCCGGGACAGGATGGGAGCAACTGAAGCTTTCTTT.